The 24 T cell receptor beta chains below come from one sample, sequenced in a study of cytomegalovirus exposure and HLA in healthy donors (TCRdb year 2017). To prepare the library, the immunoSEQ multiplex PCR assay was applied. A mixture of 60 forward primers for TCR Vbeta segments and 13 reverse primers for TCR Jbeta segments was used in the multiplex PCR. Held by TCRdb, this immuneACCESS table contains in-frame sequences only and omits some clones. Under half of the omission traces to an unresolved V gene where checked; the cause of the rest is unknown. The sample profile shows approximately 150,000 clones; about 75% of them were found once. Roughly 5.8% of the sample rests with the top ten. Input material: PBMCs. All receptors derive from a man aged 40-49 years in good health and CMV-seropositive.

The rearrangement joins TRBV6-5 to TRBJ2-1; the D is unclear. Germline V gene data show CDR1 as MNHEY and CDR2 as SVGAGI. This CDR3 comprises 11 residues. The V end was cut by 4 bases, the J end by 13 bases, with 11 bases between. CDR3 sequence reads: CASSFGFEQFF. CDR3 bases: TGTGCCAGCAGTTTCGGTTTCGAACAGTTCTTC.

In this sample, this clone turned up once. This chain uses TRBV27 with TRBJ1-4; D remains unclear. V was shortened by 5 bases and J by 5 bases, with 12 bases between the two germline ends. Germline values: CDR1 MNHEY, CDR2 SMNVEV (reference sequence). The CDR3 is made up of 14 amino acids. CDR3 amino acids: CASSPRTGNEKLFF. The CDR3 bases are TGTGCCAGCAGTCCCAGGACGGGGAATGAAAAACTGTTTTTT.

This clone was detected only a few times. This sample also contains other DNA sequences that code for the same CDR3. This chain connects TRBV20-1 to TRBJ2-3, with unresolved D. Germline loops: CDR1 DFQATT, CDR2 SNEGSKA (reference sequence). V lost 3 bases, J lost 4 bases, and 5 bases lay in between. CDR3 size: 11 residues. The CDR3 loop is CSARVADTQYF. CDR3 in DNA: TGCAGTGCTAGGGTAGCAGATACGCAGTATTTT.

This chain connects TRBV19 to TRBJ2-4; D is unclear. This CDR3 contains 12 residues. Trimming pared 5 bases from V and 7 bases from J, leaving 9 bases between. Germline V gene data show CDR1 as LNHDA and CDR2 as SQIVND (reference sequence). The CDR3 loop is CASSAARNIQYF. The CDR3 DNA reads as TGTGCCAGTAGTGCCGCACGGAACATTCAGTACTTC.

This chain uses TRBV29-1 with TRBJ2-2; 10 bases fit TRBD2. J gave up 4 bases and V 5 bases, and 4 bases lay outside the gene matches. The CDR3 has 14 amino acids. Germline V gene lookup returns CDR1 SQVTM and CDR2 ANQGSEA. CDR3 bases: TGCAGCGTTCGAGCGGGAGGGGGCACCGGGGAGCTGTTTTTT. It specifies CSVRAGGGTGELFF.

The table lists this clone with many counts. J is TRBJ2-7 and V is TRBV7-9, with 12 nucleotides matching TRBD2. CDR1 is SEHNR and CDR2 is FQNEAQ in the germline V gene (reference sequence). The trim removed 3 bases at V and 5 bases at J, leaving 5 bases unmatched. This CDR3 is built from 15 residues. In nucleotides, the CDR3 is TGTGCCAGCAGCTTCGTGACTAGCGGGAGTCACGAGCAGTACTTC. This encodes CASSFVTSGSHEQYF.

Note on this clone: This sample includes further DNA sequences coding for the same CDR3. This CDR3 is CASSVGLAGEYNEQFF. As DNA, the CDR3 is TGTGCCAGCAGCGTAGGGCTAGCGGGAGAGTATAATGAGCAGTTCTTC. V usage is TRBV9 and J usage is TRBJ2-1, with TRBD2 identical over 10 bases. Looked up from germline, CDR1 is SGDLS and CDR2 is YYNGEE. This CDR3 has 16 residues. Trimming removed 0 bases from V and 7 bases from J; junction bases left unmatched: 7. Using reference TRBV9 and TRBJ2-1 for the parts outside the CDR3, the full variable domain is DSGVTQTPKHLITATGQRVTLRCSPRSGDLSVYWYQQSLDQGLQFLIQYYNGEERAKGNILERFSAQQFPDLHSELNLSSLELGDSALYFCASSVGLAGEYNEQFFGPGTRLTVL.

The chain links TRBV5-1 to TRBJ1-2, with 7 bases aligning to TRBD1. Trimming took 0 bases from V and 6 from J; bases not matched to a gene: 5. The CDR3 totals 14 residues. Germline loops: CDR1 SGHRS, CDR2 YFSETQ. The CDR3 sequence: CASSLEGRGDGYTF. The CDR3 region has the DNA TGCGCCAGCAGCTTGGAAGGCAGGGGGGATGGCTACACCTTC.

The CDR3 DNA follows: TGTGCCAGCAGTTTGACTAGCGGGATCTACAATGAGCAGTTCTTC. Its translation is CASSLTSGIYNEQFF. The chain links TRBV6-5 to TRBJ2-1; 11 nucleotides match TRBD2. The CDR3 is made up of 15 amino acids. Germline lookup yields CDR1 MNHEY and CDR2 SVGAGI. With 4 bases clipped from V and 3 bases from J, the junction kept 2 bases outside the gene matches.

This chain links TRBV28 with TRBJ2-7, with a possible D match to TRBD1 (6 bases). Per germline, CDR1 MDHEN and CDR2 SYDVKM. This CDR3 has 15 residues. V gave up 3 bases and J gave up 0 bases, with 12 bases separating them. As DNA, the CDR3 is TGTGCCAGCAGTTTCTCGGGACATATCTCCTACGAGCAGTACTTC. Translation gives CASSFSGHISYEQYF.

J is TRBJ1-3 and V is TRBV9; D is perhaps TRBD1 (6 bases). Germline V lookup: CDR1 SGDLS, CDR2 YYNGEE. The CDR3 loop spans 15 amino acids. Trimming removed 0 bases from V and 2 bases from J, with 9 bases in between. CDR3 region: CASSVESGAGNTIYF. The CDR3 region has the DNA TGTGCCAGCAGCGTAGAGTCAGGGGCTGGAAACACCATATATTTT. Based on the CDR3 plus reference TRBV9 and TRBJ1-3, the full variable domain is DSGVTQTPKHLITATGQRVTLRCSPRSGDLSVYWYQQSLDQGLQFLIQYYNGEERAKGNILERFSAQQFPDLHSELNLSSLELGDSALYFCASSVESGAGNTIYFGEGSWLTVV.

The rearrangement joins TRBV4-1 to TRBJ2-7; weak D call: TRBD2 (6 bases). The CDR3 has 16 residues. With 4 bases removed from V and 3 bases from J, the gap between germline ends came to 19 bases. Germline values: CDR1 MGHRA, CDR2 YSYEKL. CDR3 nucleotides: TGCGCCAGCAGCCCCGGGGGAGGAGTCCCCCTCTACGAGCAGTACTTC. It yields the protein CASSPGGGVPLYEQYF.

The J gene is TRBJ2-1, the V gene TRBV7-3, with 11 nucleotides matching TRBD2. The germline V gene has CDR1 SGHTA and CDR2 FQGTGA. The CDR3 length is 15 residues. V shed 5 bases, J shed 8 bases, and the junction held 8 bases outside the gene matches. The CDR3, as DNA: TGTGCCAGCAGCACCCAACTAGCGGGAGTCGATGAGCAGTTCTTC. As protein: CASSTQLAGVDEQFF.

This clone has only a few counts. The rearrangement uses TRBV27 and TRBJ1-2; possible D gene TRBD1, 6 bases. There are 13 residues in the CDR3. V was pared by 4 bases and J by 8 bases, with 14 bases between. Germline values: CDR1 MNHEY, CDR2 SMNVEV (reference sequence). The chain's CDR3 is CASSSYRVDGYTF. CDR3 coding DNA: TGTGCCAGCAGTTCTTACAGGGTGGACGGCTACACCTTC.

The chain carries TRBV6-1 and TRBJ1-3; possibly TRBD1 for D (6 bases). V was pared by 6 bases and J by 9 bases, with 21 bases between. The CDR3 consists of 15 residues. The germline gives CDR1 MNHNS, CDR2 SASEGT. CDR3 amino acids: CASSEKQGIVGTIYF. CDR3 in DNA: TGTGCCAGCAGCGAGAAACAGGGAATCGTCGGCACCATATATTTT.

The chain uses TRBV30 and TRBJ2-7, with a possible D match to TRBD2 (6 bases). The CDR3 is 14 amino acids. CDR1 and CDR2 (germline): GTSNPN, SVGIG (reference sequence). Trimming pared 8 bases from V and 0 bases from J, leaving 17 bases between. CDR3 DNA sequence: TGTGCCGCCACTGGAGGGAGCGCCTCCTACGAGCAGTACTTC. Its protein product is CAATGGSASYEQYF.

The chain joins TRBV7-9 to TRBJ2-7; D perhaps matches TRBD1 (7 bases). Germline CDR1 SEHNR, CDR2 FQNEAQ (reference sequence). The CDR3 has 15 residues. V lost 1 base and J 5 bases, leaving 15 bases between the germline ends. The CDR3 protein is CASSLGQGGFHEQYF. In DNA, the CDR3 is TGTGCCAGCAGCTTAGGACAGGGAGGCTTCCACGAGCAGTACTTC.

The chain links TRBV6-1 to TRBJ2-1; the match to TRBD1 covers 8 bases. Trimming took 6 bases from V and 2 from J; bases not matched to a gene: 6. Germline-derived CDR1 and CDR2 are MNHNS and SASEGT. The CDR3 runs 15 residues. CDR3 loop: CASRDPGGPYNEQFF. For the CDR3, the DNA is TGTGCCAGCAGAGACCCAGGGGGCCCCTACAATGAGCAGTTCTTC.

The rearrangement links TRBV6-5 to TRBJ1-3, with D maybe TRBD1 (6 bases). This CDR3 contains 15 residues. The V and J ends lost 5 bases and 2 bases respectively, with 13 bases between them. From germline, CDR1 is MNHEY and CDR2 SVGAGI. The CDR3 DNA sequence: TGTGCCAGCAGTATACAGGGTTTACCTGGAAACACCATATATTTT. Amino acids: CASSIQGLPGNTIYF.

This rearrangement joins TRBV6-1 to TRBJ1-1; 9 bases match TRBD1. CDR1 and CDR2 from the germline V gene are MNHNS and SASEGT. Trimming removed 7 bases from V and 3 bases from J; junction bases left unmatched: 6. CDR3 size: 14 residues. The CDR3 DNA follows: TGTGCCAGCACCCCCCGACAGGGGGACACTGAAGCTTTCTTT. Amino acid sequence: CASTPRQGDTEAFF.

V and J are TRBV29-1 and TRBJ1-1; D gene ambiguous. V was cut by 4 bases and J by 0 bases, with 9 bases left in between. CDR3 length: 13 amino acids. Per germline, CDR1 SQVTM and CDR2 ANQGSEA. The CDR3 coding sequence is TGCAGCGTTGTAGCCACTTTGAACACTGAAGCTTTCTTT. This gives the protein CSVVATLNTEAFF. The entire variable domain, with the rest obtained from reference TRBV29-1 and TRBJ1-1, is as follows: SAVISQKPSRDICQRGTSLTIQCQVDSQVTMMFWYRQQPGQSLTLIATANQGSEATYESGFVIDKFPISRPNLTFSTLTVSNMSPEDSSIYLCSVVATLNTEAFFGQGTRLTVV.

This rearrangement joins TRBV7-9 to TRBJ2-5; D uncertain. This CDR3 region has 12 residues. V lost 4 bases, J lost 5 bases, and 8 bases lay in between. Looked up from germline, CDR1 is SEHNR and CDR2 is FQNEAQ (reference sequence). CDR3 DNA: TGTGCCAGCAGCTATTTATCGGAGACCCAGTACTTC. Encoded protein: CASSYLSETQYF. Full variable domain (remainder filled in from reference TRBV7-9 and TRBJ2-5): DTGVSQNPRHKITKRGQNVTFRCDPISEHNRLYWYRQTLGQGPEFLTYFQNEAQLEKSRLLSDRFSAERPKGSFSTLEIQRTEQGDSAMYLCASSYLSETQYFGPGTRLLVL.

CDR3 in amino acids: CASSGLAGGQETQYF. The CDR3, as DNA: TGTGCCAGCAGCGGCCTAGCGGGAGGGCAAGAGACCCAGTACTTC. The chain recombines TRBV5-4 with TRBJ2-5, with 12 bases identical to TRBD2. The CDR3 length is 15 residues. J lost 2 bases, V lost 4 bases, and 3 bases had no gene match. Germline assignment: CDR1 SGHNT and CDR2 YYREEE (reference sequence).

CDR3 coding DNA: TGTGCCAGCAGCCCCCGAGGGGGACCTTCCTACAATGAGCAGTTCTTC. Translated: CASSPRGGPSYNEQFF. The rearrangement joins TRBV9 to TRBJ2-1, with D possibly TRBD1 on 6 matching bases. Germline assignment: CDR1 SGDLS and CDR2 YYNGEE. This CDR3 comprises 16 residues. V lost 4 bases, J lost 1 base, and 15 bases lay in between.